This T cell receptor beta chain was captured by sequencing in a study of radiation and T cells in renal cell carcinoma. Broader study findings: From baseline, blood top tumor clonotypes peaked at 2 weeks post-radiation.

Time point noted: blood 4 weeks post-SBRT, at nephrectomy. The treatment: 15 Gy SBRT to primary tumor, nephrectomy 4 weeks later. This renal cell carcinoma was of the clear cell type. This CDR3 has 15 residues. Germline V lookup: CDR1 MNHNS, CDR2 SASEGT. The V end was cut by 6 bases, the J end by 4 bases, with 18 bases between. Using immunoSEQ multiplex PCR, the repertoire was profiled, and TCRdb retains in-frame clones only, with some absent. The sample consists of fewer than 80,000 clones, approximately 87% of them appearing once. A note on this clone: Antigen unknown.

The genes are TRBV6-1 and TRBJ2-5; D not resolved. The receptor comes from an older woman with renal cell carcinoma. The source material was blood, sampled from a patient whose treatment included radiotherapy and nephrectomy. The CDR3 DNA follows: TGTGCCAGCAGAGGAATGCACCTGAGAGGAGAGACCCAGTACTTC. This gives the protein CASRGMHLRGETQYF.